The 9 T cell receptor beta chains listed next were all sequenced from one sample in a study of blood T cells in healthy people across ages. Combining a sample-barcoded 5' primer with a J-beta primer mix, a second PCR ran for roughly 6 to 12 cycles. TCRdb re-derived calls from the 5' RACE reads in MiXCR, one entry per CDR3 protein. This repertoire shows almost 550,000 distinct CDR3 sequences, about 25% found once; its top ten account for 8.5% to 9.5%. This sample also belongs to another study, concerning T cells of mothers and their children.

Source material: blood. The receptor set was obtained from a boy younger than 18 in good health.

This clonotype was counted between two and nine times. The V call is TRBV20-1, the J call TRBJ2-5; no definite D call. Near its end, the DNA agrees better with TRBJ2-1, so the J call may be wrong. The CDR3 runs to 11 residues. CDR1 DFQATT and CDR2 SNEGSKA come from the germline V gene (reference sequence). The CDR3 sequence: CSAAHNNEQFF. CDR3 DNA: TGCAGTGCGGCGCATAACAATGAGCAGTTCTTC.

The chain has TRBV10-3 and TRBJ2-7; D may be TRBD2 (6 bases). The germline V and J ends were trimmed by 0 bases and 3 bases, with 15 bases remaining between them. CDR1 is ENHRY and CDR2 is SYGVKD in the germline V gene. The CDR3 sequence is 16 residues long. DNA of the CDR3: TGTGCCATCAGTGAGTCGAGATCCGGGAGACTCTACGAGCAGTACTTC. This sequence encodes CAISESRSGRLYEQYF.

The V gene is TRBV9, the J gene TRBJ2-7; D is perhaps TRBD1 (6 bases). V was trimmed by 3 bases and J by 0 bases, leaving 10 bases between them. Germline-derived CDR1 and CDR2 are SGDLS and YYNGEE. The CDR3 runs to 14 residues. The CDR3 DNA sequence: TGTGCCAGCAGCGGAGGACAGAGCTCCTACGAGCAGTACTTC. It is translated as CASSGGQSSYEQYF. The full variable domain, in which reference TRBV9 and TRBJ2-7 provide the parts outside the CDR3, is DSGVTQTPKHLITATGQRVTLRCSPRSGDLSVYWYQQSLDQGLQFLIQYYNGEERAKGNILERFSAQQFPDLHSELNLSSLELGDSALYFCASSGGQSSYEQYFGPGTRLTVT.

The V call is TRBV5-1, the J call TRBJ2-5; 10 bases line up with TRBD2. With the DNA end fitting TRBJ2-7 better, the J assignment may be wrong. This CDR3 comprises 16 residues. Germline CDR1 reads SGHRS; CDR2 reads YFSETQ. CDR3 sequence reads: CASSPLSSGSSYEQYF. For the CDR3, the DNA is TGCGCCAGCAGCCCGCTATCTAGCGGGAGCTCCTACGAGCAGTACTTC.

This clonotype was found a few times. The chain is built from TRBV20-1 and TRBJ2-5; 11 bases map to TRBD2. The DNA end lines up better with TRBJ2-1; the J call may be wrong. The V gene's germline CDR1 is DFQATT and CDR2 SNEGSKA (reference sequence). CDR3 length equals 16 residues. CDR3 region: CSASALTSGKGNEQFF. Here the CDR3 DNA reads TGCAGTGCTAGTGCCTTGACTAGCGGGAAGGGGAATGAGCAGTTCTTC.

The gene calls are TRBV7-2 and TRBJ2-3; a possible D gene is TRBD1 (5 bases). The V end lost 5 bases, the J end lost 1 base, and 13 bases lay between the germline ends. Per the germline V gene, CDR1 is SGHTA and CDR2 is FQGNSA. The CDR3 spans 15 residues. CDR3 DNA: TGTGCCAGCAGCCCCTTGGGGCCAGGCACAGATACGCAGTATTTT. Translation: CASSPLGPGTDTQYF.

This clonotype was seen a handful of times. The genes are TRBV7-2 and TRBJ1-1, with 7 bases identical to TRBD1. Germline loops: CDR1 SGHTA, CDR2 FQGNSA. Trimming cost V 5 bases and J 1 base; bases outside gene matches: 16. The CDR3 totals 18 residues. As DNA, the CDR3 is TGTGCCAGCAGCCCAGGAGGGTCAAGGAGGGGGCAGAACACTGAAGCTTTCTTT. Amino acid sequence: CASSPGGSRRGQNTEAFF. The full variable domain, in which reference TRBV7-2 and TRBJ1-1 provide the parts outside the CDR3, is GAGVSQSPSNKVTEKGKDVELRCDPISGHTALYWYRQSLGQGLEFLIYFQGNSAPDKSGLPSDRFSAERTGGSVSTLTIQRTQQEDSAVYLCASSPGGSRRGQNTEAFFGQGTRLTVV.

This CDR3 is CASLGQGANNEQFF. The CDR3 nucleotides are TGTGCCAGTCTGGGACAGGGGGCAAACAATGAGCAGTTCTTC. The chain uses TRBV6-2 or TRBV6-3 and TRBJ2-5, with TRBD1 matching 12 bases. The J call may be incorrect, as the DNA end agrees better with TRBJ2-1. The CDR3 sequence is 14 residues long. Germline CDR1 is MNHEY and CDR2 is SVGEGT.

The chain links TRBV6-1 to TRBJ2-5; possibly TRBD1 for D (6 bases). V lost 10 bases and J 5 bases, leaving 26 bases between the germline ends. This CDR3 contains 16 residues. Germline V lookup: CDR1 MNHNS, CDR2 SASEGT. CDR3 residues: CANRKGEGPYRETQYF. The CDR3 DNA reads TGTGCCAACCGTAAGGGGGAAGGCCCCTATCGGGAGACCCAGTACTTC.